Shown below are 32 T cell receptor beta chains from a single sample sequenced in a study of blood T cell repertoires in COVID-19. TCRdb's table, derived via immunoSEQ multiplex PCR, lists solely in-frame clones and lacks some. The sample records about 140,000 clones, 84% being singletons. Material: peripheral blood. Receptors originate from a woman aged 55 to 70 with acute or convalescent COVID-19.

This chain joins TRBV7-3 and TRBJ2-1; 14 bases map to TRBD2. With V trimmed by 4 bases and J by 9 bases, 8 bases remained unmatched. CDR3 length equals 16 residues. CDR1 SGHTA and CDR2 FQGTGA come from the germline V gene. The chain's CDR3 is CASSSGPGLAGVEQFF. In DNA, the CDR3 is TGTGCCAGCAGCTCAGGGCCGGGACTAGCGGGAGTTGAGCAGTTCTTC.

The V and J genes are TRBV6-6 and TRBJ2-7; the match to TRBD2 covers 9 bases. This CDR3 is 15 amino acids long. Germline CDR1 is MNHNY and CDR2 is SVGAGI (reference sequence). J lost 12 bases, V lost 4 bases, and 16 bases had no gene match. CDR3 protein: CASSSTQTSGNRRYF. The CDR3 DNA reads TGTGCCAGCAGTTCCACTCAGACTAGCGGCAACCGCCGGTACTTC.

This clone was counted a single time. The J gene is TRBJ2-5, the V gene TRBV27, with 8 bases aligning to TRBD1. Trimming cost V 6 bases and J 2 bases; bases outside gene matches: 2. Germline V gene sequence: CDR1 MNHEY, CDR2 SMNVEV (reference sequence). CDR3 length equals 13 residues. This CDR3 reads CASRDREQETQYF. In DNA form, the CDR3 reads TGTGCCAGCAGGGACAGGGAACAAGAGACCCAGTACTTC.

The chain has TRBV14 and TRBJ2-6; TRBD1 matches 9 bases. The CDR3 covers 19 residues. Germline values: CDR1 SGHDN, CDR2 FVKESK. J was trimmed by 2 bases and V by 1 base; bases with no gene match: 9. The CDR3 protein is CASSQGFLTGGPGANVLTF. As DNA, the CDR3 is TGTGCCAGCAGCCAAGGGTTTCTGACAGGGGGTCCTGGGGCCAACGTCCTGACTTTC.

The chain joins TRBV2 to TRBJ1-4; D remains ambiguous. Trimming removed 8 bases at V and 3 bases at J, with 10 bases between. The CDR3 covers 13 residues. The V gene's germline CDR1 is SNHLY and CDR2 FYNNEI. CDR3 amino acids: CASQRSANEKLFF. The CDR3 bases are TGTGCCAGCCAACGGTCGGCTAATGAAAAACTGTTTTTT.

The chain is built from TRBV24-1 and TRBJ1-2; weak D call: TRBD1 (5 bases). The V end lost 4 bases, the J end lost 8 bases, and 13 bases lay between the germline ends. The CDR3 sequence is 13 residues long. Germline CDR1 reads KGHDR; CDR2 reads SFDVKD. The CDR3 DNA reads as TGTGCCACCAGTGACGGGGGATTGCGGGGCTACACCTTC. Protein product: CATSDGGLRGYTF.

The chain uses TRBV28 and TRBJ2-3; TRBD1 agrees at 7 bases. Germline assignment: CDR1 MDHEN and CDR2 SYDVKM. The CDR3 loop spans 14 amino acids. Trimming took 6 bases from V and 4 from J; bases not matched to a gene: 7. The CDR3 nucleotides are TGTGCCAGCAGACTGGGGCAGGGGGCAGATACGCAGTATTTT. This sequence encodes CASRLGQGADTQYF. Complete variable domain (other parts from reference TRBV28 and TRBJ2-3): DVKVTQSSRYLVKRTGEKVFLECVQDMDHENMFWYRQDPGLGLRLIYFSYDVKMKEKGDIPEGYSVSREKKERFSLILESASTNQTSMYLCASRLGQGADTQYFGPGTRLTVL.

The CDR3: CASSQDRLANYGYTF. CDR3 nucleotide sequence: TGTGCCAGCAGCCAAGACAGGTTAGCTAACTATGGCTACACCTTC. The chain has TRBV7-2 and TRBJ1-2; tentatively, D is TRBD1 (6 bases). Per the germline V gene, CDR1 is SGHTA and CDR2 is FQGNSA. Deletions cut 5 bases from V and 0 bases from J, with 13 bases between. CDR3 length equals 15 residues. The whole variable domain, filled in from reference TRBV7-2 and TRBJ1-2, reads GAGVSQSPSNKVTEKGKDVELRCDPISGHTALYWYRQSLGQGLEFLIYFQGNSAPDKSGLPSDRFSAERTGGSVSTLTIQRTQQEDSAVYLCASSQDRLANYGYTFGSGTRLTVV.

The gene calls are TRBV3-1 (or the pseudogene TRBV3-2) and TRBJ2-3, with a tentative D call TRBD1 (5 bases). The germline gives CDR1 LGHDT, CDR2 YNNKEL (reference sequence). V was clipped by 3 bases and J by 2 bases, with 21 bases between them. This CDR3 has 18 residues. The CDR3 loop is CASSHPPTRGGYTDTQYF. The CDR3 coding sequence is TGTGCCAGCAGCCACCCCCCCACAAGGGGCGGATACACAGATACGCAGTATTTT.

This chain uses TRBV5-1 with TRBJ2-3, with TRBD1 as a possible D gene (5 bases). The CDR3 spans 16 residues. Trimming cost V 4 bases and J 2 bases, with 17 bases left between them. CDR1 and CDR2 (germline): SGHRS, YFSETQ. CDR3 sequence: CASSHTGDMPTDTQYF. The DNA of the CDR3 is TGCGCCAGCAGCCATACAGGAGATATGCCCACAGATACGCAGTATTTT.

The chain links TRBV6-2 or TRBV6-3 to TRBJ2-7, with 8 positions matching TRBD2. Germline CDR1 MNHEY, CDR2 SVGEGT. The CDR3 runs to 14 residues. The ends lost 2 bases at V and 1 base at J; junction bases unmatched: 1. CDR3 sequence reads: CASSYGTSSYEQYF. CDR3 coding DNA: TGTGCCAGCAGTTACGGGACTAGTTCCTACGAGCAGTACTTC.

The genes are TRBV6-5 and TRBJ1-1, with D unclear. The V end lost 4 bases, the J end lost 1 base, and 7 bases lay between the germline ends. The CDR3 loop spans 13 amino acids. From germline, CDR1 is MNHEY and CDR2 SVGAGI. CDR3 residues: CASSLSGNTEAFF. The CDR3 DNA is TGTGCCAGCAGTTTATCAGGGAACACTGAAGCTTTCTTT.

CDR3 DNA sequence: TGTGCCAGTAGTACATCAGGGGTTTCACCCCTCCACTTT. Encoded protein: CASSTSGVSPLHF. This chain links TRBV19 with TRBJ1-6; tentative D call: TRBD1 (6 bases). The CDR3 runs to 13 residues. Trimming stripped 4 bases from V and 9 bases from J, with 10 bases between. The germline gives CDR1 LNHDA, CDR2 SQIVND (reference sequence).

The chain couples TRBV24-1 to TRBJ2-5, with 8 bases fitting TRBD2. CDR3 size: 18 residues. The V segment lost 4 bases and the J segment 2 bases; nucleotides outside the gene matches: 14. Germline loops: CDR1 KGHDR, CDR2 SFDVKD. The DNA for the CDR3 is TGTGCCACCAGTGACTCGGGGCGGGAGCGGGGGTCACAAGAGACCCAGTACTTC. This translates into CATSDSGRERGSQETQYF.

The genes are TRBV19 and TRBJ1-3, with 7 bases aligning to TRBD1. Trimming cost V 6 bases and J 7 bases; bases outside gene matches: 9. The CDR3 is made up of 14 amino acids. The germline CDR1 and CDR2 sequences are LNHDA and SQIVND (reference sequence). The CDR3 DNA follows: TGTGCCAGTAGGCGACAGGGACAACAGAACACCATATATTTT. It encodes CASRRQGQQNTIYF.

This chain uses TRBV16 with TRBJ1-1; no reliable D call. Trimming cost V 2 bases and J 8 bases, with 15 bases left between them. CDR1 KGHSY and CDR2 FQNENV come from the germline V gene. The CDR3 length is 14 residues. CDR3 residues: CASSQIRVPLEAFF. CDR3 in DNA: TGTGCCAGCAGCCAAATCCGGGTGCCTCTCGAAGCTTTCTTT.

The V gene is TRBV4-1, the J gene TRBJ1-2; 8 bases line up with TRBD1. Losses at the gene ends were 0 bases for V and 7 bases for J; bases not matched to a gene: 10. The V gene's germline CDR1 is MGHRA and CDR2 YSYEKL. CDR3 length: 16 amino acids. The CDR3 spells CASSQEGLGTGVGYTF. The CDR3 bases are TGCGCCAGCAGCCAAGAGGGCCTGGGGACAGGCGTTGGCTACACCTTC.

The chain is built from TRBV19 and TRBJ2-3, with D possibly TRBD1 on 6 matching bases. CDR1 and CDR2 from the germline V gene are LNHDA and SQIVND (reference sequence). The V end lost 6 bases, the J end lost 0 bases, and 13 bases lay between the germline ends. The CDR3 length is 15 residues. The CDR3 loop reads CASSFRGMSTDTQYF. CDR3 coding DNA: TGTGCCAGTAGCTTCAGGGGAATGAGCACAGATACGCAGTATTTT.

This clone was detected a few times. The chain employs TRBV6-7 and TRBJ1-6; the match to TRBD1 covers 7 bases. TRBV6-7 is flagged as an ORF with uncertain function. CDR3 length: 14 amino acids. Trimming at V came to 10 bases and at J to 8 bases, leaving 11 bases not matched to a gene. CDR3 sequence (DNA): TGTGCCAAGGCGACAGGGTTGGGAGATTCACCCCTCCACTTT. The encoded protein is CAKATGLGDSPLHF.

The chain recombines TRBV29-1 with TRBJ2-2, with 7 bases that match TRBD1. Germline CDR1 SQVTM, CDR2 ANQGSEA. The length of the CDR3 is 14 residues. Trimming at V came to 1 base and at J to 3 bases, leaving 2 bases not matched to a gene. This CDR3 reads CSVEGQGDTGELFF. The CDR3, as DNA: TGCAGCGTTGAAGGACAGGGCGACACCGGGGAGCTGTTTTTT.

This chain connects TRBV12-3 or TRBV12-4 to TRBJ2-7; no firm D call. The CDR3 sequence is 12 residues long. V lost 5 bases and J 4 bases, leaving 9 bases between the germline ends. The CDR3 sequence is CASSLRSYEQYF. In DNA form, the CDR3 reads TGTGCCAGCAGTCTCAGGTCGTACGAGCAGTACTTC.

The chain carries TRBV30 and TRBJ1-4; 10 nucleotides align to TRBD1. Germline lookup yields CDR1 GTSNPN and CDR2 SVGIG (reference sequence). The junction had 5 bases not matched to a gene; V was cut back by 2 bases and J by 5 bases. This CDR3 has 15 residues. The CDR3 is CAWSSWTGGNEKLFF. CDR3 DNA: TGTGCCTGGAGTTCATGGACAGGGGGGAATGAAAAACTGTTTTTT.

The chain combines TRBV28 with TRBJ2-7; perhaps TRBD2 as D (7 bases). Trimming removed 0 bases at V and 2 bases at J, with 14 bases between. Germline V gives CDR1 MDHEN, CDR2 SYDVKM. This CDR3 comprises 16 residues. The CDR3 coding sequence is TGTGCCAGCAGTTTATGGGGGGGCGGGAGTGCCTACGAGCAGTACTTC. This sequence encodes CASSLWGGGSAYEQYF.

J is TRBJ1-3 and V is TRBV15; D perhaps matches TRBD1 (5 bases). The germline V gene encodes CDR1 LNHNV and CDR2 YYDKDF (reference sequence). Trimming stripped 3 bases from V and 7 bases from J, with 16 bases between. The CDR3 spans 15 residues. Written as DNA, the CDR3 is TGTGCCACCAGCAGCCCGCGGGACGAGGTCAACACCATATATTTT. Amino acids: CATSSPRDEVNTIYF.

The rearrangement joins TRBV6-2 or TRBV6-3 to TRBJ2-1; D might be TRBD2 (6 bases). Looked up from germline, CDR1 is MNHEY and CDR2 is SVGEGT. There are 15 residues in the CDR3. The ends were cut back, 4 bases at V and 6 bases at J, with 16 bases in the middle. The CDR3 loop reads CASSSPSARSNEQFF. Written as DNA, the CDR3 is TGTGCCAGCAGTTCTCCTAGCGCGCGGTCCAATGAGCAGTTCTTC.

The rearrangement uses TRBV29-1 and TRBJ2-4; a weak D match, TRBD1 (6 bases). CDR3 size: 16 residues. In germline, CDR1 is SQVTM, CDR2 ANQGSEA. V gave up 1 base and J gave up 3 bases, with 16 bases separating them. This CDR3 is CSVEGVGGLGKNIQYF. The CDR3, as DNA: TGCAGCGTTGAAGGGGTAGGGGGATTAGGCAAAAACATTCAGTACTTC.

The gene calls are TRBV30 and TRBJ1-2; 10 positions agree with TRBD1. Trimming at V came to 6 bases and at J to 5 bases, leaving 3 bases not matched to a gene. This CDR3 has 12 residues. The germline CDR1 and CDR2 sequences are GTSNPN and SVGIG (reference sequence). The CDR3 DNA reads as TGTGCCTGCAGGACAGGGGGATATGGCTACACCTTC. The encoded protein is CACRTGGYGYTF.

The rearrangement joins TRBV10-3 to TRBJ2-7; perhaps TRBD2 as D (7 bases). Between the trimmed V and J ends, which lost 5 bases and 5 bases, there was a span of 16 bases. CDR1 and CDR2 (germline): ENHRY, SYGVKD. This CDR3 is 14 amino acids long. The CDR3 nucleotides read TGTGCCATCAGTCAAGGCGGGGGCAAAAACGAGCAGTACTTC. Amino acids: CAISQGGGKNEQYF.

The V and J genes are TRBV6-5 and TRBJ1-2; D not resolved. The CDR3 sequence is 13 residues long. V shed 7 bases and J shed 0 bases, with 9 bases lying between them. Germline CDR1 reads MNHEY; CDR2 reads SVGAGI. The CDR3 bases are TGTGCCAGCATGGCGGGAGCTAACTATGGCTACACCTTC. This sequence encodes CASMAGANYGYTF.

The V call is TRBV30, the J call TRBJ2-7, with D possibly TRBD2 on 6 matching bases. The CDR3 has 15 amino acids. CDR1 and CDR2 from the germline V gene are GTSNPN and SVGIG (reference sequence). Trimming shortened V by 2 bases and J by 4 bases, and 18 bases separated the two germline ends. This chain's CDR3 is CAWSSGHRGLYEQYF. CDR3 sequence (DNA): TGTGCCTGGAGTAGCGGGCATAGGGGCCTATACGAGCAGTACTTC.

The chain couples TRBV11-3 to TRBJ2-1, with TRBD2 as a possible D gene (5 bases). CDR1 is SGHNT and CDR2 is YENEEA in the germline V gene. Trimming removed 3 bases at V and 6 bases at J, with 15 bases between. The CDR3 length is 15 residues. The DNA for the CDR3 is TGTGCCAGCAGCTTCGACGGGGAAACCCGCAATGAGCAGTTCTTC. Residues: CASSFDGETRNEQFF.

This clone was observed a handful of times. The genes are TRBV14 and TRBJ2-7; 7 bases are a match to TRBD1. The CDR3 totals 15 residues. Germline CDR1 and CDR2: SGHDN and FVKESK. After removal of 1 base from V and 4 bases from J, the junction contained 7 bases not matched to a gene. Written as DNA, the CDR3 is TGTGCCAGCAGCCAAGTTGGCAGGGGGAATTACGAGCAGTACTTC. It yields the protein CASSQVGRGNYEQYF.